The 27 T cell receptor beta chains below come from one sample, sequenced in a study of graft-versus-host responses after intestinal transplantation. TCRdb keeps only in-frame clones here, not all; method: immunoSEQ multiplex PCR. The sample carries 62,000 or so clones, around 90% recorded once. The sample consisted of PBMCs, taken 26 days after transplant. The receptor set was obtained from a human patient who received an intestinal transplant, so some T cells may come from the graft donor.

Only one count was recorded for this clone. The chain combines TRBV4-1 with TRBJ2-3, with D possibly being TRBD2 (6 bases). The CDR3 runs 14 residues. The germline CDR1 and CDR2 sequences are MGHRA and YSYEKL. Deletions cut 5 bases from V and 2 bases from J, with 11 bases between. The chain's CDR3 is CASSGSGLTDTQYF. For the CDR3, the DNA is TGCGCCAGCAGCGGTAGCGGCCTCACAGATACGCAGTATTTT.

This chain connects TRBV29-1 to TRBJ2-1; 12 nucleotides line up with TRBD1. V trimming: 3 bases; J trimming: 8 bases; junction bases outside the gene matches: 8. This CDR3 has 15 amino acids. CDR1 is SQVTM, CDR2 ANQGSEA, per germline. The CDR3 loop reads CSVEPRDRGLDEQFF. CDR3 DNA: TGCAGCGTTGAGCCCCGGGACAGGGGGCTTGATGAGCAGTTCTTC.

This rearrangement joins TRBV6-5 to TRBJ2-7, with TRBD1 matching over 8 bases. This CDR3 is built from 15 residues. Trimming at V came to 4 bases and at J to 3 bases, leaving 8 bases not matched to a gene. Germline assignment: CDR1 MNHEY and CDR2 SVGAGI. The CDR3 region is CASSLTGTGRYEQYF. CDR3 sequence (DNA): TGTGCCAGCAGTTTGACCGGGACAGGACGCTACGAGCAGTACTTC.

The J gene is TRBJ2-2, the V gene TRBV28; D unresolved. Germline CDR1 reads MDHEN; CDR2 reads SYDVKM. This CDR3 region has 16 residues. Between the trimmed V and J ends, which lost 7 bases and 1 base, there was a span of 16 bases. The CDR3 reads CASTFQPAGNTGELFF. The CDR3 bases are TGTGCCAGCACCTTCCAACCGGCAGGGAACACCGGGGAGCTGTTTTTT.

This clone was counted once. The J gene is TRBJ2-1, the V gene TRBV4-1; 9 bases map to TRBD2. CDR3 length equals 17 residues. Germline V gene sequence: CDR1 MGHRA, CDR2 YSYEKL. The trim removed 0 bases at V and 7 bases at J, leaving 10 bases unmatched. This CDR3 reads CASSQELVLAGRNEQFF. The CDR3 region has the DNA TGCGCCAGCAGCCAAGAATTGGTCCTAGCGGGGCGAAATGAGCAGTTCTTC.

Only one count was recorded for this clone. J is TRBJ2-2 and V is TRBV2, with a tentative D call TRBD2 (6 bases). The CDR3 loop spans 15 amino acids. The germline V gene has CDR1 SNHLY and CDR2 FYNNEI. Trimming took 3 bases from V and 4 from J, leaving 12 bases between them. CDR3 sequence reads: CASSDGGVVTGELFF. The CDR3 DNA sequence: TGTGCCAGCAGTGATGGCGGGGTTGTCACCGGGGAGCTGTTTTTT.

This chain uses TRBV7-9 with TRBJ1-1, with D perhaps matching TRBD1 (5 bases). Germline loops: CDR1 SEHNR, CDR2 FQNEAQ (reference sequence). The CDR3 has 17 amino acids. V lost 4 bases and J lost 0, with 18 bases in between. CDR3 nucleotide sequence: TGTGCCAGCAGCTCAACCCTCACAACGACAGTGAACACTGAAGCTTTCTTT. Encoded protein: CASSSTLTTTVNTEAFF.

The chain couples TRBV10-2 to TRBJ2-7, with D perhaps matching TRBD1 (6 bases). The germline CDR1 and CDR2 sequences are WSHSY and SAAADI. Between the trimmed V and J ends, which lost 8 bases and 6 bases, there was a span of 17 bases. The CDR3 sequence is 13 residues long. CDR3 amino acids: CASEGDISGEQYF. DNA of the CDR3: TGCGCCAGCGAGGGGGACATCTCCGGCGAGCAGTACTTC.

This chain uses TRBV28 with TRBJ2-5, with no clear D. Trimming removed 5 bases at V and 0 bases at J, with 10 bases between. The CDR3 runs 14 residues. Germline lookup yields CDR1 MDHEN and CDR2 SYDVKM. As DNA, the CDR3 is TGTGCCAGCAGTCCCCCCACAGACCAAGAGACCCAGTACTTC. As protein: CASSPPTDQETQYF.

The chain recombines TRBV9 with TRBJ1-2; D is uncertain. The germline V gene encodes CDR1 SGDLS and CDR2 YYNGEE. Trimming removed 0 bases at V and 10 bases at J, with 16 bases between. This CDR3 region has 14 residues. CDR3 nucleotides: TGTGCCAGCAGCGTAGGCGACTCGACTATAGACTACACCTTC. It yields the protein CASSVGDSTIDYTF.

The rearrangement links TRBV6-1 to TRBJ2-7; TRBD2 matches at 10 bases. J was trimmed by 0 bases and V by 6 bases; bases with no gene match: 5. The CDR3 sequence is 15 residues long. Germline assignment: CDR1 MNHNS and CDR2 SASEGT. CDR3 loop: CASRPGLADSYEQYF. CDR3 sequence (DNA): TGTGCCAGCAGACCTGGACTAGCGGACTCCTACGAGCAGTACTTC.

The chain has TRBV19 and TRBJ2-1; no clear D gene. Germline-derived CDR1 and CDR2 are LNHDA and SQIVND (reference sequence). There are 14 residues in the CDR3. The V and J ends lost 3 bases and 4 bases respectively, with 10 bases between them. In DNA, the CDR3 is TGTGCCAGTAGTATTCCCCTACGTTACAATGAGCAGTTCTTC. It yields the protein CASSIPLRYNEQFF. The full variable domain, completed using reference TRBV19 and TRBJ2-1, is DGGITQSPKYLFRKEGQNVTLSCEQNLNHDAMYWYRQDPGQGLRLIYYSQIVNDFQKGDIAEGYSVSREKKESFPLTVTSAQKNPTAFYLCASSIPLRYNEQFFGPGTRLTVL.

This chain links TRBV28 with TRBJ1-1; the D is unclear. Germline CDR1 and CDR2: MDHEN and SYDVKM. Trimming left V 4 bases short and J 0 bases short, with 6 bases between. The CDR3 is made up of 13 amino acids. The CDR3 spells CASSYNLNTEAFF. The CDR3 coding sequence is TGTGCCAGCAGTTACAACCTGAACACTGAAGCTTTCTTT. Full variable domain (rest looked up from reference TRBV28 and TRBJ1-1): DVKVTQSSRYLVKRTGEKVFLECVQDMDHENMFWYRQDPGLGLRLIYFSYDVKMKEKGDIPEGYSVSREKKERFSLILESASTNQTSMYLCASSYNLNTEAFFGQGTRLTVV.

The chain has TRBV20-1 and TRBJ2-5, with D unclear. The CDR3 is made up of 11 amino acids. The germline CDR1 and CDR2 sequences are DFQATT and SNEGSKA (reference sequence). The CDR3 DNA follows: TGCTCGACCACGCGGCAAGAGACCCAGTACTTC. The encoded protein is CSTTRQETQYF.

In DNA, the CDR3 is TGTGCCAGCAGCCTGGACAGTAATTCACCCCTCCACTTT. This encodes CASSLDSNSPLHF. The chain recombines TRBV28 with TRBJ1-6, with D possibly TRBD1 on 6 matching bases. Trimming took 6 bases from V and 6 from J, leaving 9 bases between them. In germline, CDR1 is MDHEN, CDR2 SYDVKM. The length of the CDR3 is 13 residues.

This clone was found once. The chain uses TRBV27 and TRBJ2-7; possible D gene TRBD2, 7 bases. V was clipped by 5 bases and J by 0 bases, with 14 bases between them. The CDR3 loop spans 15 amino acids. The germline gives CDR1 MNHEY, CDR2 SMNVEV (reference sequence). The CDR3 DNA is TGTGCCAGCAGTCCTGACAGGACTAGCTCCTACGAGCAGTACTTC. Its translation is CASSPDRTSSYEQYF.

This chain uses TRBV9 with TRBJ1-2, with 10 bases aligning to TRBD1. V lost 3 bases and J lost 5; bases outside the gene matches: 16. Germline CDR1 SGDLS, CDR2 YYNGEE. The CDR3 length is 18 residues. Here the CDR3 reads CASSGPKGQGYQLYGYTF. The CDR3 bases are TGTGCCAGCAGCGGGCCGAAGGGACAGGGGTACCAATTGTATGGCTACACCTTC.

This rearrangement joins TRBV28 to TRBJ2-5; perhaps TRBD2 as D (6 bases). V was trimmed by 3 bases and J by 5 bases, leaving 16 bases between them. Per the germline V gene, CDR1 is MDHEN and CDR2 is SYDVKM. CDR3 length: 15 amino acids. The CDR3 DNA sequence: TGTGCCAGCAGTTTCTTTCCGGGAGAGGGGGAGACCCAGTACTTC. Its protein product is CASSFFPGEGETQYF.

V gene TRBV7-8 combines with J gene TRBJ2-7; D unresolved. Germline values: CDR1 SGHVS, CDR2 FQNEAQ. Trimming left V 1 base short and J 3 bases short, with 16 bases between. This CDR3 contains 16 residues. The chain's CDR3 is CASSLDGRQASYEQYF. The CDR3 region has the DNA TGTGCCAGCAGCTTAGATGGTAGGCAGGCCAGCTACGAGCAGTACTTC. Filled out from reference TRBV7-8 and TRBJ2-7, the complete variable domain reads GAGVSQSPRYKVAKRGQDVALRCDPISGHVSLFWYQQALGQGPEFLTYFQNEAQLDKSGLPSDRFFAERPEGSVSTLKIQRTQQEDSAVYLCASSLDGRQASYEQYFGPGTRLTVT.

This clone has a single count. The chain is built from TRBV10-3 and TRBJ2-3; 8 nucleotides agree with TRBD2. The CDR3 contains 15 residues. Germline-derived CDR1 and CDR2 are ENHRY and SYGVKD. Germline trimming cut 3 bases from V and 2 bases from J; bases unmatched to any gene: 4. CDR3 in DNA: TGTGCCATCAGTGAAAGCGGGGGTATCACAGATACGCAGTATTTT. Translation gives CAISESGGITDTQYF.

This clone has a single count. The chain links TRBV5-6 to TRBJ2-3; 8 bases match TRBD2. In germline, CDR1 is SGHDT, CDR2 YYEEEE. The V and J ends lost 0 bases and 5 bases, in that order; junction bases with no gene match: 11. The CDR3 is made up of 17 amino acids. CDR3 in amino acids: CASSLGGTRRAVDTQYF. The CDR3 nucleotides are TGTGCCAGCAGCTTGGGTGGGACTAGGAGGGCCGTAGATACGCAGTATTTT.

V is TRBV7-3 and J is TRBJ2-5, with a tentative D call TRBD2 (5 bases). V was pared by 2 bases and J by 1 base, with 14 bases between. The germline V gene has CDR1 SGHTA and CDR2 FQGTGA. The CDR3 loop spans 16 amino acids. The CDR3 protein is CASSLGVARSQETQYF. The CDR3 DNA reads TGTGCCAGCAGCTTAGGGGTAGCGAGATCCCAAGAGACCCAGTACTTC. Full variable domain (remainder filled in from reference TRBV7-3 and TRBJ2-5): GAGVSQTPSNKVTEKGKYVELRCDPISGHTALYWYRQSLGQGPEFLIYFQGTGAADDSGLPNDRFFAVRPEGSVSTLKIQRTERGDSAVYLCASSLGVARSQETQYFGPGTRLLVL.

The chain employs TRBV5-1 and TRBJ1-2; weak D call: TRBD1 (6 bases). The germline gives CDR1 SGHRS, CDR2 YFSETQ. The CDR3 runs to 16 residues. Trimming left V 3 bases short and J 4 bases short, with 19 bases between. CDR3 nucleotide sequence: TGCGCCAGCAGCTCGGGCCTCATACAGGGAAGCTATGGCTACACCTTC. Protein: CASSSGLIQGSYGYTF.

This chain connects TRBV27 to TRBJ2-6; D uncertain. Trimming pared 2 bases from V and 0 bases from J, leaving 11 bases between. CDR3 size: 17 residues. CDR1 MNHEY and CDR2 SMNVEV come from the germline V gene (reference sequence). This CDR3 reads CASSLGVRSSGANVLTF. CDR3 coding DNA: TGTGCCAGCAGTTTAGGTGTGAGGAGCTCTGGGGCCAACGTCCTGACTTTC.

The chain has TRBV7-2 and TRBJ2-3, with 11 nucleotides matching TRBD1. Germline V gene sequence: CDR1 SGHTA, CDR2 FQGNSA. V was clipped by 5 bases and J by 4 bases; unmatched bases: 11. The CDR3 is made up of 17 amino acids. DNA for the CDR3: TGTGCCAGCAGCCCAGGACAGGGGGCCCCACACGCAGATACGCAGTATTTT. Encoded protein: CASSPGQGAPHADTQYF. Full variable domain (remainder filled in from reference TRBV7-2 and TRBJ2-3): GAGVSQSPSNKVTEKGKDVELRCDPISGHTALYWYRQSLGQGLEFLIYFQGNSAPDKSGLPSDRFSAERTGGSVSTLTIQRTQQEDSAVYLCASSPGQGAPHADTQYFGPGTRLTVL.

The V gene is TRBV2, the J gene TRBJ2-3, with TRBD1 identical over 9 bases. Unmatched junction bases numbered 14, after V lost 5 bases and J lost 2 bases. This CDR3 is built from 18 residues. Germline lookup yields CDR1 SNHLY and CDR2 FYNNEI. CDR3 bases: TGTGCCAGCAGTCCTACTGGGGAAGGGACAGGGACCACAGATACGCAGTATTTT. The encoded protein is CASSPTGEGTGTTDTQYF.

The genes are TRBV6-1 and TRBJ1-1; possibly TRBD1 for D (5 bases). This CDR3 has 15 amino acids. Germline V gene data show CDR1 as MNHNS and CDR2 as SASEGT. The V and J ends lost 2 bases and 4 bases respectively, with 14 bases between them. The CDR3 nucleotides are TGTGCCAGCAGTGAACTGTATTGGGGGGGCACTGAAGCTTTCTTT. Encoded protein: CASSELYWGGTEAFF.